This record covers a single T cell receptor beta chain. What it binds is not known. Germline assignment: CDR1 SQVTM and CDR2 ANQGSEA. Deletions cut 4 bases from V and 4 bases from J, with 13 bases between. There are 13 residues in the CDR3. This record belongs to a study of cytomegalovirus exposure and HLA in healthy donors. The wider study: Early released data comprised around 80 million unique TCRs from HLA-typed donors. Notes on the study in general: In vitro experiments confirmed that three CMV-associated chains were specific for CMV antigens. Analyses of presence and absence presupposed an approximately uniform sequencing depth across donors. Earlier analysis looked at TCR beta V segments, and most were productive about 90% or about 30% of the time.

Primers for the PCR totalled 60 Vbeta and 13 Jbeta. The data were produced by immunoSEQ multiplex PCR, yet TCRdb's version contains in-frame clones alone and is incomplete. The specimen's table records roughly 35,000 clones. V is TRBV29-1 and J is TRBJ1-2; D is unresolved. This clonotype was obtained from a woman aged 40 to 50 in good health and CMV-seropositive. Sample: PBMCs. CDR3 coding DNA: TGCAGCGTTGGGGCAGCCTCCTCCTATGGCTACACCTTC. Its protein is CSVGAASSYGYTF.